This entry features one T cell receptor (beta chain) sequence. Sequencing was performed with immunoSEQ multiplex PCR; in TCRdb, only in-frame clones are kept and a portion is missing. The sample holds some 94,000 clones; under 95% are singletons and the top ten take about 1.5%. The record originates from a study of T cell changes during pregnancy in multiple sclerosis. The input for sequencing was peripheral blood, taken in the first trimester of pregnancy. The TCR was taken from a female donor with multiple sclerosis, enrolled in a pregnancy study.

The chain's CDR3 is CASSNQRVLNTEAFF. In DNA, the CDR3 is TGTGCCAGTAGTAATCAGCGGGTTTTGAACACTGAAGCTTTCTTT. V usage is TRBV19 and J usage is TRBJ1-1; D call uncertain. The V and J ends lost 4 bases and 0 bases respectively, with 12 bases between them. The CDR3 runs to 15 residues. Germline CDR1 and CDR2: LNHDA and SQIVND (reference sequence).